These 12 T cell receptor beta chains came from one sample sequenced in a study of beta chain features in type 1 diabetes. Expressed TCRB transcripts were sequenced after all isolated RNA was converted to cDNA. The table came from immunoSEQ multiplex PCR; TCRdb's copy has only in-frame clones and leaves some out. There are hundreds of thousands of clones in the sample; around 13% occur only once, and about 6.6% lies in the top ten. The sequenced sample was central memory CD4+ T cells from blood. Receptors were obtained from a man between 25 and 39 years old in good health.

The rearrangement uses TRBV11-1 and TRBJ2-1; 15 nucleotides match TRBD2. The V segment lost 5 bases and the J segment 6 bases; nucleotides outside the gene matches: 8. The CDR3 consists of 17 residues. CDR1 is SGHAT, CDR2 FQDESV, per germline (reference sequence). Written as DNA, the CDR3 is TGTGCCAGCAGCCTGGGACTAGCGGGAGGTCCAGTCAATGAGCAGTTCTTC. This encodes CASSLGLAGGPVNEQFF.

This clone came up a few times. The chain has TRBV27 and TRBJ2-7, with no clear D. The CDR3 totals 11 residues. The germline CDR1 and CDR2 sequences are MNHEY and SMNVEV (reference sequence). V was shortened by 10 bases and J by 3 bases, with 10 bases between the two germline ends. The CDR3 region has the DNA TGTGCCAACTATCCCCGCTACGAGCAGTACTTC. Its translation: CANYPRYEQYF.

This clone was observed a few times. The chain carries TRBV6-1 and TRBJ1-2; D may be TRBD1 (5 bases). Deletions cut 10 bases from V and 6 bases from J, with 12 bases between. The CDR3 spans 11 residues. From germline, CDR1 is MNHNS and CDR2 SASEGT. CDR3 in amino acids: CAIGGTDGYTF. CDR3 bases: TGTGCCATCGGCGGGACGGATGGCTACACCTTC.

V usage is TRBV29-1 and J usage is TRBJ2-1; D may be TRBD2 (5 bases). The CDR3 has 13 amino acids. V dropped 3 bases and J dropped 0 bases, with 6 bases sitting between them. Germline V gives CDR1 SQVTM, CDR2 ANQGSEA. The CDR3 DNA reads TGCAGCGTTGATCGGGACTCCTACAATGAGCAGTTCTTC. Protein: CSVDRDSYNEQFF.

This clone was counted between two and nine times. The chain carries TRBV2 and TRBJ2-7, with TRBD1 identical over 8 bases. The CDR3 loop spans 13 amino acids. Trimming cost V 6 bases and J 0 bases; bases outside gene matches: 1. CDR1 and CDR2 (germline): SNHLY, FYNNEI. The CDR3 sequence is CASRGQVSYEQYV. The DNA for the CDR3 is TGTGCCAGCAGGGGACAGGTCTCCTACGAGCAGTACGTC.

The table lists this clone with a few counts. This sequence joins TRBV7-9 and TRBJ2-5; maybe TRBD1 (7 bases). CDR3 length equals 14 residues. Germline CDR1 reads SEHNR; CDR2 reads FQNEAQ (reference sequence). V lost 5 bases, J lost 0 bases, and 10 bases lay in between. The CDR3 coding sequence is TGTGCCAGCAGCCCAGGGGGGCACCAAGAGACCCAGTACTTC. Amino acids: CASSPGGHQETQYF. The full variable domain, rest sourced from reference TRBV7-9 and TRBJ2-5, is DTGVSQNPRHKITKRGQNVTFRCDPISEHNRLYWYRQTLGQGPEFLTYFQNEAQLEKSRLLSDRFSAERPKGSFSTLEIQRTEQGDSAMYLCASSPGGHQETQYFGPGTRLLVL.

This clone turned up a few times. The CDR3 here is CSVDRGTDTEAFF. The DNA of the CDR3 is TGCAGCGTTGACAGGGGTACAGACACTGAAGCTTTCTTT. V gene TRBV29-1 combines with J gene TRBJ1-1, with D possibly matching TRBD1 (6 bases). Trimming removed 3 bases at V and 3 bases at J, with 11 bases between. CDR1 SQVTM and CDR2 ANQGSEA come from the germline V gene. The CDR3 extends over 13 amino acids.

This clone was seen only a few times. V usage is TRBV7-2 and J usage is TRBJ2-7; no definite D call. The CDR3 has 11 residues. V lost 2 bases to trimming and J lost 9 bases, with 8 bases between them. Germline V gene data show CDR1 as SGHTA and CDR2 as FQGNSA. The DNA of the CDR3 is TGTGCCAGCAGCTTAAGTACCGCGCAGTACTTC. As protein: CASSLSTAQYF.

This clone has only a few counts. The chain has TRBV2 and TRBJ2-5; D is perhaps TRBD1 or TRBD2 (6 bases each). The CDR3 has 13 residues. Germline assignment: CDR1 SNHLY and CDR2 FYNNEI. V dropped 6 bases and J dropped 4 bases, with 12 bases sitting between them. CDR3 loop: CASRWGALETQYF. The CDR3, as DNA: TGTGCCAGCAGATGGGGGGCATTAGAGACCCAGTACTTC.

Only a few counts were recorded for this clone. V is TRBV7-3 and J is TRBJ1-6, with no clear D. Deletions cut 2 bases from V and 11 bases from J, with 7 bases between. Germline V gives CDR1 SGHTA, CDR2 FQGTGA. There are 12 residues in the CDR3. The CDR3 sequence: CASSLGVPPLHF. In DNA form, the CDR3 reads TGTGCCAGCAGCTTAGGGGTTCCACCCCTCCACTTT.

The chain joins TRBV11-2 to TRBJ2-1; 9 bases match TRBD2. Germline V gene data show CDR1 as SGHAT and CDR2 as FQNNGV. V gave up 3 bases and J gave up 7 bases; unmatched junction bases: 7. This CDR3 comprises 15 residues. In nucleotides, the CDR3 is TGTGCCAGCAGCTTTGGCCTAGCGGGGATAAATGAGCAGTTCTTC. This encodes CASSFGLAGINEQFF.

CDR3 DNA: TGTGCCAGCAGCTTAGTTTGGCCAGGGCGGACTAGCGGGTCCCCCGGGGAGCTGTTTTTT. Its translation: CASSLVWPGRTSGSPGELFF. The V call is TRBV5-4, the J call TRBJ2-2, with 11 bases matching TRBD2. Germline CDR1 and CDR2: SGHNT and YYREEE (reference sequence). Germline trimming cut 2 bases from V and 6 bases from J; bases unmatched to any gene: 18. The CDR3 runs to 20 residues.